These 14 T cell receptor beta chains share one sample of origin, sequenced in a study of CD8+CD57+ T cells in acquired aplastic anemia. TCR beta VDJ combinations and CDR3 sequences were profiled from genomic DNA. TCRdb used MiXCR to reprocess the reads, holding one entry per CDR3 protein. This table holds about 420,000 distinct CDR3 sequences, about 70% found once. Sequences were obtained from sorted CD4+, CD8+, or CD8+CD57+ T cells (not recorded which) from PBMCs. Every receptor here comes from a human donor in good health, serving as a control.

The V and J genes are TRBV7-8 and TRBJ1-1; no firm D call. V gave up 4 bases and J gave up 5 bases, with 17 bases separating them. Germline V CDR1 and CDR2: SGHVS, FQNEAQ. The length of the CDR3 is 15 residues. The CDR3 DNA reads as TGTGCCAGCAGCTCCGGCGGGCAGAGGGCGACTGAAGCTTTCTTT. It is translated as CASSSGGQRATEAFF.

This clonotype was seen ten or more times. The chain joins TRBV20-1 to TRBJ2-1; 8 bases fit TRBD2. The germline V gene has CDR1 DFQATT and CDR2 SNEGSKA (reference sequence). The CDR3 runs 13 residues. Trimming at V came to 6 bases and at J to 7 bases, leaving 8 bases not matched to a gene. As DNA, the CDR3 is TGCAGTGCGATTCGGGGGGGTCAGAATGAGCAGTTCTTC. Amino acids: CSAIRGGQNEQFF.

V is TRBV25-1 and J is TRBJ1-6; D remains unclear. In germline, CDR1 is MGHDK, CDR2 SYGVNS. V was shortened by 1 base and J by 0 bases, with 10 bases between the two germline ends. The CDR3 is made up of 17 amino acids. This CDR3 reads CASSESRESSYNSPLHF. DNA for the CDR3: TGTGCCAGCAGTGAATCTCGGGAGAGCTCCTATAATTCACCCCTCCACTTT.

This rearrangement joins TRBV14 to TRBJ1-1; D gene unclear. The length of the CDR3 is 14 residues. Germline V CDR1 and CDR2: SGHDN, FVKESK. The V end lost 0 bases, the J end lost 3 bases, and 8 bases lay between the germline ends. This chain's CDR3 is CASSQERGYTEAFF. CDR3 in DNA: TGTGCCAGCAGCCAAGAACGAGGGTACACTGAAGCTTTCTTT.

J is TRBJ2-2 and V is TRBV7-8; 10 bases align to TRBD1. CDR3 length: 15 residues. With V trimmed by 5 bases and J by 16 bases, 16 bases remained unmatched. The V gene's germline CDR1 is SGHVS and CDR2 FQNEAQ. CDR3 sequence: CASSRTGGVWTLKFF. The CDR3 DNA sequence: TGTGCCAGCAGCCGGACAGGGGGGGTTTGGACACTGAAGTTTTTT.

V and J are TRBV7-1 and TRBJ2-7, with TRBD1 identical over 7 bases. TRBV7-1 is marked as an open reading frame, function uncertain. This CDR3 spans 15 amino acids. Trimming at V came to 3 bases and at J to 5 bases, leaving 10 bases not matched to a gene. The chain's CDR3 is CASSSPGQATDEQYF. DNA for the CDR3: TGTGCCAGCAGCTCGCCTGGACAGGCGACCGACGAGCAGTACTTC.

Note on this clonotype: An end of the junction differs from the germline gene, which may be a read error. This chain connects TRBV7-9 to TRBJ1-2; D gene ambiguous. Germline assignment: CDR1 SEHNR and CDR2 FQNEAQ (reference sequence). The CDR3 extends over 13 amino acids. In DNA form, the CDR3 reads TGCGCCAGCAGCCCCCTACCCCACTATGGCTACACCTTC. It yields the protein CASSPLPHYGYTF. Filled out from reference TRBV7-9 and TRBJ1-2, the complete variable domain reads DTGVSQNPRHKITKRGQNVTFRCDPISEHNRLYWYRQTLGQGPEFLTYFQNEAQLEKSRLLSDRFSAERPKGSFSTLEIQRTEQGDSAMYLCASSPLPHYGYTFGSGTRLTVV.

This chain links TRBV3-1 with TRBJ2-1; 15 positions agree with TRBD2. Germline trimming cut 4 bases from V and 2 bases from J; bases unmatched to any gene: 6. Germline V gene lookup returns CDR1 LGHDT and CDR2 YNNKEL (reference sequence). The CDR3 length is 18 residues. In DNA form, the CDR3 reads TGTGCCAGCAGCCCAGGACTAGCGGGGGGGAGGGCCTACAATGAGCAGTTCTTC. Translated: CASSPGLAGGRAYNEQFF.

The chain links TRBV7-2 to TRBJ1-1; D unresolved. Trimming stripped 3 bases from V and 11 bases from J, with 25 bases between. The CDR3 extends over 16 amino acids. The germline V gene has CDR1 SGHTA and CDR2 FQGNSA. The CDR3 spells CASSFGDRNQPQHAFF. The CDR3 coding sequence is TGTGCCAGCAGCTTCGGGGATCGCAATCAGCCCCAGCATGCTTTCTTT.

J is TRBJ2-1 and V is TRBV24-1; D may correspond to TRBD1 or TRBD2 (5 bases each). CDR1 KGHDR and CDR2 SFDVKD come from the germline V gene. The V gene lost 4 bases and the J gene lost 6 bases, with 18 bases spanning the gap. The length of the CDR3 is 16 residues. This CDR3 reads CATSEGVTISLNEQFF. CDR3 in DNA: TGTGCCACCAGTGAGGGGGTGACTATTTCGCTCAATGAGCAGTTCTTC.

J is TRBJ2-3 and V is TRBV19; the match to TRBD1 covers 12 bases. The CDR3 loop spans 15 amino acids. The junction had 14 bases not matched to a gene; V was cut back by 8 bases and J by 11 bases. Germline assignment: CDR1 LNHDA and CDR2 SQIVND (reference sequence). The CDR3 DNA reads as TGTGCCAGTTGGGACAGGGGGCGAGGGTTTGGTGAGCAGTATTTT. It yields the protein CASWDRGRGFGEQYF.

The chain has TRBV7-8 and TRBJ1-3; the D is unclear. Germline-derived CDR1 and CDR2 are SGHVS and FQNEAQ. V dropped 3 bases and J dropped 0 bases, with 12 bases sitting between them. The CDR3 loop spans 16 amino acids. The CDR3 here is CASSFVPAYSGNTIYF. CDR3 sequence (DNA): TGTGCCAGCAGCTTTGTCCCGGCCTACTCTGGAAACACCATATATTTT.

This clonotype was detected ten times or more. The J gene is TRBJ2-1, the V gene TRBV6-6; 8 nucleotides line up with TRBD1. The CDR3 length is 13 residues. With 5 bases clipped from V and 13 bases from J, the junction kept 10 bases outside the gene matches. The germline CDR1 and CDR2 sequences are MNHNY and SVGAGI (reference sequence). CDR3 protein: CASSPPGGRIQFF. DNA of the CDR3: TGTGCCAGCAGTCCCCCAGGGGGCCGGATTCAGTTCTTC.

The rearrangement links TRBV20-1 to TRBJ1-4; D is undetermined. Germline loops: CDR1 DFQATT, CDR2 SNEGSKA (reference sequence). The CDR3 covers 14 residues. Trimming took 1 base from V and 8 from J, leaving 14 bases between them. The CDR3 DNA reads as TGCAGTGCTAGAGGGGCAGGCCGTGGAGAAAAACTGTTTTTT. It translates to CSARGAGRGEKLFF.